There are many counts of the clone carrying this T cell receptor beta chain. Its antigen is currently unknown. There are 16 residues in the CDR3. Trimming shortened V by 4 bases and J by 1 base, and 13 bases separated the two germline ends. The germline V gene has CDR1 KGHDR and CDR2 SFDVKD. Amplification of TCR beta CDR3 regions used RNA as the template. The HTBI primer set was used in a first-round RT-PCR of the TCR CDR3. Each CDR3 protein is one row after TCRdb ran MiXCR on the multiplex PCR reads. Of roughly 420,000 distinct CDR3 sequences detected, around 13% appear once; the ten largest clones hold about 5%. If no ophthalmopathy progression occurred within 18 months, Graves' hyperthyroidism was stable. Patients between 18 and 65 years old had hyperthyroidism, newly diagnosed and lasting under 2 months. The sample belongs to a study of T cells in Graves' hyperthyroidism and ophthalmopathy. Findings and limits, study-wide: The majority of expanded thyroid clonotypes above 0.001 also appeared in blood.

The sequencing input was blood. The receptor comes from a woman aged 18-30 years with Graves' hyperthyroidism. The chain has TRBV24-1 and TRBJ2-1; perhaps TRBD2 as D (6 bases). This CDR3 is CATSEAGPGSYNEQFF. The CDR3 nucleotides read TGTGCCACCAGTGAAGCGGGCCCGGGGTCCTACAATGAGCAGTTCTTC.